This TCR beta chain was identified during a study of Ad26.COV2.S vaccination and SARS-CoV-2 variants. The wider study: Doses of Ad26.COV2.S were injected into muscle once or twice, 56 days apart.

The treatment: roughly 19 received Ad26.COV2.S at low or high dose, single or two shots; several received placebo; per-sample allocation not given. On day 63 after the first injection, vaccine and placebo recipients gave samples. Study-wide points: Vaccinees reportedly had broad spike-specific CD8+ and CD4+ T cell responses. Vaccine recipients and placebo recipients showed similar non-spike TCR breadth.

As regards this clone: Its antigen is not identified.

The CDR3 length is 12 residues. CDR1 is SGHTA and CDR2 is FQGNSA in the germline V gene. V lost 6 bases to trimming and J lost 8 bases, with 13 bases between them. Only in-frame clones appear in the TCRdb table, and some are missing; sequencing was by immunoSEQ multiplex PCR. The sample records approximately 420,000 clones, 75% to 90% being singletons. The chain couples TRBV7-2 to TRBJ1-1, with D maybe TRBD1 (6 bases). This TCR was recovered from a person aged 18-60 years who received the Ad26.COV2.S COVID-19 vaccine or a placebo. The sample was peripheral blood, taken in a trial of Ad26.COV2.S vaccine versus placebo. DNA for the CDR3: TGTGCCAGCAGTCGTACAGGGTGGGAAGCTTTCTTT. Translated, it gives CASSRTGWEAFF.